This TCR beta chain was recovered during a study of blood T cell repertoires in COVID-19. The wider study: Samples came from the United States, Italy and Spain, spanning acute and convalescent COVID-19. T cells, B-cell-depleted T cells, or PBMCs supplied cDNA or gDNA.

Original handling: Estimated nucleated cell counts came from reference gene primer amplification. Assay used: immunoSEQ multiplex PCR; TCRdb lists only in-frame clones, some missing. D and trimming come from the DNA, and the V and J calls and clone size come from that table. The sample has a few hundred thousand clones, 85% seen once. The CDR3 totals 17 residues. The germline CDR1 and CDR2 sequences are KGHSH and LQKENI. J lost 5 bases, V lost 5 bases, and 15 bases had no gene match. Specimen: peripheral blood. The receptor was derived from a woman between 18 and 30 years old with acute or convalescent COVID-19. The chain links TRBV18 to TRBJ1-5; 7 bases fit TRBD1. DNA for the CDR3: TGTGCCAGCTCATCAACCGGGACAGCGAACACCTATCAGCCCCAGCATTTT. Translated: CASSSTGTANTYQPQHF. Combining the CDR3 with reference TRBV18 and TRBJ1-5 gives the whole variable domain NAGVMQNPRHLVRRRGQEARLRCSPMKGHSHVYWYRQLPEEGLKFMVYLQKENIIDESGMPKERFSAEFPKEGPSILRIQQVVRGDSAAYFCASSSTGTANTYQPQHFGDGTRLSIL.